Detailed here is one TCR beta chain. The data originate from a study of shared clonotypes between healthy human individuals. Investigators divided CD4+ cells into CD45RA+ naive and CD45RA-negative memory subsets. Germline trimming cut 5 bases from V and 3 bases from J; bases unmatched to any gene: 6. This CDR3 contains 14 residues. The germline gives CDR1 SGHRS, CDR2 YFSETQ. Deep-level assay runs were performed. Several immunoSEQ plates held equal portions of the genomic DNA taken from each subset. Some clones are missing from TCRdb's copy, which holds only in-frame ones; the method was immunoSEQ multiplex PCR. This table holds over a million clones, roughly 80% found once.

The chain combines TRBV5-1 with TRBJ2-7; 9 nucleotides match TRBD1. The specimen was memory CD4+ T cells sorted from blood. Subset here: CD45RA-negative fraction. The sequence came from a man aged 18 to 29 in good health. CDR3 nucleotides: TGCGCCAGCAGACTAGGACAGGGGAACTACGAGCAGTACTTC. Translation gives CASRLGQGNYEQYF.